The present TCR beta chain was sequenced within a study of cytomegalovirus exposure and HLA in healthy donors. The study, taken as a whole, reports: The study designated 164 TCR beta chains cytomegalovirus-associated.

Comments on this clone: Its antigen is currently unknown.

An approximately 120-subject validation cohort, separate from the approximately 670-subject first cohort, supplied the donors. There are 16 residues in the CDR3. Losses at the gene ends were 0 bases for V and 0 bases for J; bases not matched to a gene: 4. The germline V gene has CDR1 MNHNS and CDR2 SASEGT. Profiled with immunoSEQ multiplex PCR; TCRdb holds only in-frame clones, not every one. The profile shows about 150,000 clones, roughly 90% of them singletons. Sequences were obtained from PBMCs. The clonotype originates from a man aged 18 to 30 in good health and CMV-seropositive. This rearrangement joins TRBV6-1 to TRBJ1-2; 7 nucleotides agree with TRBD1. CDR3 residues: CASSEALGTANYGYTF. The CDR3 DNA is TGTGCCAGCAGTGAAGCCTTAGGGACAGCTAACTATGGCTACACCTTC.